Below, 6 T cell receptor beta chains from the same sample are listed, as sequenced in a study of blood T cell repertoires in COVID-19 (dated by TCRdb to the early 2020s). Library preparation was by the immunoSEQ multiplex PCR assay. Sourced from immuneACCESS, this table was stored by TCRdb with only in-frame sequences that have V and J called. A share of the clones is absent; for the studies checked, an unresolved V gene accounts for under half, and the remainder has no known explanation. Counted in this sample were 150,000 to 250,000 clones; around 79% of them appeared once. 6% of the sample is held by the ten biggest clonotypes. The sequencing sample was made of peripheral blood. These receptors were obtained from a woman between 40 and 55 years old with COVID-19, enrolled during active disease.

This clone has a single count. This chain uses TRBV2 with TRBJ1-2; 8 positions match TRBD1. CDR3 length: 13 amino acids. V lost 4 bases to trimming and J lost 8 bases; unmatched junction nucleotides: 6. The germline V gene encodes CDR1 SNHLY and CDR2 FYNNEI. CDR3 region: CASSGQGSGGYTF. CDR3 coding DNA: TGTGCCAGCAGTGGACAGGGGTCAGGCGGCTACACCTTC.

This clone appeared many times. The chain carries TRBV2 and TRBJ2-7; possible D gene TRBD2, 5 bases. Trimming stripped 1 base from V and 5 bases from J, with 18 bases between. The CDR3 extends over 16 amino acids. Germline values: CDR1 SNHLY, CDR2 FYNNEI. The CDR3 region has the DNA TGTGCCAGCAGTGAAGACGGAGGAGGTGGTGTCGACGAGCAGTACTTC. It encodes CASSEDGGGGVDEQYF.

As DNA, the CDR3 is TGTGCCAGCCGAGCGGGATCCCCCAATGAGCAGTTCTTC. Protein product: CASRAGSPNEQFF. The chain recombines TRBV27 with TRBJ2-1; 7 bases map to TRBD2. Looked up from germline, CDR1 is MNHEY and CDR2 is SMNVEV (reference sequence). With V trimmed by 8 bases and J by 6 bases, 7 bases remained unmatched. The CDR3 runs 13 residues.

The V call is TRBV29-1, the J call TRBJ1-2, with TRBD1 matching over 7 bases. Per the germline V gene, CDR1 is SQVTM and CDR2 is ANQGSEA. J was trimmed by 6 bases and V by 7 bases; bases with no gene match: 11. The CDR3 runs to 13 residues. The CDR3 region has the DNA TGCAGCGCCGCGGGACAGCAAGGGGATGGCTACACCTTC. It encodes CSAAGQQGDGYTF.

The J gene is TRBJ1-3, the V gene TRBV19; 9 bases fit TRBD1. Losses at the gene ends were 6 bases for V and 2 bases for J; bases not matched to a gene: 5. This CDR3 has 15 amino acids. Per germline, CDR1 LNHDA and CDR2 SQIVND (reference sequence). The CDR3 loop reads CASSPNRGPGNTIYF. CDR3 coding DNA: TGTGCCAGTAGCCCGAACAGGGGGCCTGGAAACACCATATATTTT. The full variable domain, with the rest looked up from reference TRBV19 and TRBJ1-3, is DGGITQSPKYLFRKEGQNVTLSCEQNLNHDAMYWYRQDPGQGLRLIYYSQIVNDFQKGDIAEGYSVSREKKESFPLTVTSAQKNPTAFYLCASSPNRGPGNTIYFGEGSWLTVV.

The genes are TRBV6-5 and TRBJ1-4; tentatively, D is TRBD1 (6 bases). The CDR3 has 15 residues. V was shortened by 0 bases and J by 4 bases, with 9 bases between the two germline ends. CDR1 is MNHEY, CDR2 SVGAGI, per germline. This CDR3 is CASSYSGRGNEKLFF. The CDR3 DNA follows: TGTGCCAGCAGTTACTCGGGCAGGGGTAATGAAAAACTGTTTTTT.